The rows below give T cell receptor beta chains drawn from one sample of a study of blood T cell repertoires in COVID-19. The data were produced by immunoSEQ multiplex PCR, yet TCRdb's version contains in-frame clones alone and is incomplete. The table shows roughly 140,000 clones, with approximately 84% occurring only once. Sequenced sample: peripheral blood. The receptors were gathered from a human donor in a cohort sampled during active COVID-19. Both conserved end residues are part of each CDR3. The D gene is left open where the match is weak.

D gene: NA
V gene: TRBV18
CDR3 protein: CASSPPGLSFGENTIYF

D gene: NA
V gene: TRBV7-2
CDR3 protein: CASSPQQGIYEQYF

D gene: TRBD1
V gene: TRBV6-2/TRBV6-3
CDR3 protein: CASSYQGQGKGFTEAFF

D gene: NA
V gene: TRBV6-2/TRBV6-3
CDR3 protein: CASSYTREYSPLHF

D gene: NA
V gene: TRBV3-1/TRBV3-2
CDR3 protein: CASSPGRSGPYNEQFF

D gene: NA
V gene: TRBV30
CDR3 protein: CAWSARATGNEQFF

D gene: TRBD1
V gene: TRBV11-3
CDR3 protein: CASNLGQGESGANVLTF

D gene: NA
V gene: TRBV30
CDR3 protein: CAWSANRVNQPQHF

D gene: TRBD1
V gene: TRBV7-2
CDR3 protein: CASSQQGANQPQHF

D gene: NA
V gene: TRBV28
CDR3 protein: CASSWSGMVSPLHF

D gene: NA
V gene: TRBV2
CDR3 protein: CASARVKAFF

D gene: TRBD1
V gene: TRBV28
CDR3 protein: CASTTTGGNQPQHF

D gene: NA
V gene: TRBV5-5
CDR3 protein: CASSTDRTYGYTF

D gene: NA
V gene: TRBV9
CDR3 protein: CASSPLGREGLIYGYTF

D gene: NA
V gene: TRBV18
CDR3 protein: CASSPRGQGNTEAFF

D gene: TRBD2
V gene: TRBV5-5
CDR3 protein: CASSTGLAGQETQYF

D gene: NA
V gene: TRBV4-1
CDR3 protein: CASSQDGAGKETQYF

D gene: TRBD1
V gene: TRBV13
CDR3 protein: CASSLSRDRGHFTF

D gene: TRBD2
V gene: TRBV5-4
CDR3 protein: CASSLGLAGGLGETQYF

D gene: TRBD2
V gene: TRBV7-2
CDR3 protein: CASSFPGLAVSSTDTQYF

D gene: NA
V gene: TRBV6-6
CDR3 protein: CASNLQGEAFF

D gene: TRBD1
V gene: TRBV5-8
CDR3 protein: CASSLDRAQRQPQHF

D gene: NA
V gene: TRBV7-9
CDR3 protein: CASSPPPGSANYGYTF

D gene: NA
V gene: TRBV2
CDR3 protein: CASSLGTLRADTQYF

D gene: TRBD2
V gene: TRBV5-4
CDR3 protein: CASSLVGRDQETQYF

D gene: TRBD2
V gene: TRBV19
CDR3 protein: CASSIQRGMNEQFF

D gene: TRBD1
V gene: TRBV11-3
CDR3 protein: CASSTGTGTQETQYF

D gene: NA
V gene: TRBV9
CDR3 protein: CASSAGGTNEKLFF

D gene: NA
V gene: TRBV5-8
CDR3 protein: CASSLDRNTEAFF

D gene: NA
V gene: TRBV2
CDR3 protein: CASRAESTNEKLFF

D gene: NA
V gene: TRBV19
CDR3 protein: CASSTKGPSYNEQFF

D gene: TRBD2
V gene: TRBV7-2
CDR3 protein: CASTHGTSGGEGYEQYF